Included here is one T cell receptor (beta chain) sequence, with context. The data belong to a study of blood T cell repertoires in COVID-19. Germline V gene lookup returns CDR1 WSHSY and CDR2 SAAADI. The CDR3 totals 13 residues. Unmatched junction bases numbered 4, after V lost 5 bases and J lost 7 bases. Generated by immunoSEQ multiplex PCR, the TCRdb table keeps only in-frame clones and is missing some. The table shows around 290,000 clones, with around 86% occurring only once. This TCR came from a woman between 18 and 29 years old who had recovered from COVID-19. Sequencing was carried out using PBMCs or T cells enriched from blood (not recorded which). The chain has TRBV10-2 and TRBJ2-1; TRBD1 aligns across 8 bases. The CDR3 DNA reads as TGCGCCAGCAGTCAGGACAGGGTGAATGAGCAGTTCTTC. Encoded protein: CASSQDRVNEQFF.